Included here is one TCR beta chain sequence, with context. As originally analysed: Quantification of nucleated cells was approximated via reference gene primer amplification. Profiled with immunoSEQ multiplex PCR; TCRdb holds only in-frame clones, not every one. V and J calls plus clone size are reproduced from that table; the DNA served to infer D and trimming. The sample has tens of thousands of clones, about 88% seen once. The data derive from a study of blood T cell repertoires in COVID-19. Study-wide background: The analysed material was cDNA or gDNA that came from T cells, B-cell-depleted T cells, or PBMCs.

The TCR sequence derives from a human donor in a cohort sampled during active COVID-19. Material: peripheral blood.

CDR3 protein: CATQPRLASMGNEQFF. The CDR3 DNA is TGTGCCACCCAACCACGACTAGCGTCTATGGGCAATGAGCAGTTCTTC. The chain uses TRBV19 and TRBJ2-1, with 8 bases fitting TRBD2. From germline, CDR1 is LNHDA and CDR2 SQIVND (reference sequence). The ends lost 10 bases at V and 6 bases at J; junction bases unmatched: 17. The length of the CDR3 is 16 residues.